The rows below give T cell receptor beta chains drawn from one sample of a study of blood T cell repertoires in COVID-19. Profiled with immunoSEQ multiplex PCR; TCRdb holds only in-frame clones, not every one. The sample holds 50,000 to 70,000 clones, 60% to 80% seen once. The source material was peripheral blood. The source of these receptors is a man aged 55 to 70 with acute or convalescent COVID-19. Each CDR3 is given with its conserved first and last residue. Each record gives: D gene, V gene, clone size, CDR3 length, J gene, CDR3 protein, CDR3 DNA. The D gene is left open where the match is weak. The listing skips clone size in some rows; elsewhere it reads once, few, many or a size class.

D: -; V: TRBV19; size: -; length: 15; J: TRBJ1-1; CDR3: CASSIDGGPNTEAFF; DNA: TGTGCCAGTAGTATAGATGGTGGCCCGAACACTGAAGCTTTCTTT
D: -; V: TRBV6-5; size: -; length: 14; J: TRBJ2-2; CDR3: CASSYFQESRELFF; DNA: TGTGCCAGCAGTTACTTTCAGGAAAGCAGGGAGCTGTTTTTT
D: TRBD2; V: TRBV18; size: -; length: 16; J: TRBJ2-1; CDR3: CASSPIRLAGYNEQFF; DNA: TGTGCCAGCTCACCGATTCGACTAGCGGGTTACAATGAGCAGTTCTTC
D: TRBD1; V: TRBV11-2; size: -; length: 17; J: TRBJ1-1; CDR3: CASSLGPTGGQNTEAFF; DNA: TGTGCCAGCAGCTTAGGGCCTACAGGGGGGCAGAACACTGAAGCTTTCTTT
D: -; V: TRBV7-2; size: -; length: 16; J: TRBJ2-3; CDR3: CASSLGGGASTDTQYF; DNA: TGTGCCAGCAGCTTAGGGGGCGGGGCTAGCACAGATACGCAGTATTTT
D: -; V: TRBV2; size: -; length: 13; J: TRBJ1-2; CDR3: CASSERREDGYTF; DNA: TGTGCCAGCAGTGAACGGCGGGAGGATGGCTACACCTTC
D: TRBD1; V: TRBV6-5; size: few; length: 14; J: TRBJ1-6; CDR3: CASSLLTGRSPLHF; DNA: TGTGCCAGCAGTCTTTTGACAGGGCGCTCACCCCTCCACTTT
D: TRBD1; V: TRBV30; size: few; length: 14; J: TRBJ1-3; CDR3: CAWSVRGLGNTIYF; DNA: TGTGCCTGGAGTGTTAGGGGGCTTGGAAACACCATATATTTT
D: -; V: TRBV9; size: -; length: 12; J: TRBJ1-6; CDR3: CASSVDNSPLHF; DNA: TGTGCCAGCAGCGTCGATAATTCACCCCTCCACTTT
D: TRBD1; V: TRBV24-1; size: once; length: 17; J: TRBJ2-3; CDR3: CATSGVGDRGPGDTQYF; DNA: TGTGCCACCAGTGGCGTTGGAGACAGGGGGCCCGGAGATACGCAGTATTTT
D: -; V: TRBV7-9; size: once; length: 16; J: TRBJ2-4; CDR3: CASSLVFGTSKNIQYF; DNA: TGTGCCAGCAGCTTAGTTTTTGGCACCTCCAAAAACATTCAGTACTTC
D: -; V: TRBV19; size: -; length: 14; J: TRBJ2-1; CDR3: CASSIGQSYNEQFF; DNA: TGTGCCAGTAGTATAGGACAGTCCTACAATGAGCAGTTCTTC
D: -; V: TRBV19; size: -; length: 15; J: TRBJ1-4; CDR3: CASSKIGVTNEKLFF; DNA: TGTGCCAGTAGCAAAATAGGAGTAACTAATGAAAAACTGTTTTTT
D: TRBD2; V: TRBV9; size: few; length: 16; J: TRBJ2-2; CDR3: CASSVSGGTFTGELFF; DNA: TGTGCCAGCAGCGTGAGCGGGGGGACTTTCACCGGGGAGCTGTTTTTT
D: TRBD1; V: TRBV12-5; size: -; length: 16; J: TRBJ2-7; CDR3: CASGLVLGTEGYEQYF; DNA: TGTGCTAGTGGTTTGGTACTTGGGACAGAAGGGTACGAGCAGTACTTC
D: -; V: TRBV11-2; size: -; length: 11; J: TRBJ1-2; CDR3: CASSSYEGYTF; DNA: TGTGCCAGCAGTTCCTATGAGGGCTACACCTTC
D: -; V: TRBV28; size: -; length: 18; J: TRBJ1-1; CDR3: CASSRIFGGDSPNTEAFF; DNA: TGTGCCAGCAGTCGCATTTTTGGGGGCGATTCGCCGAACACTGAAGCTTTCTTT
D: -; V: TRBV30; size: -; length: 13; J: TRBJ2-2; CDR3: CAWSVIATGELFF; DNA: TGTGCCTGGAGTGTAATAGCAACCGGGGAGCTGTTTTTT
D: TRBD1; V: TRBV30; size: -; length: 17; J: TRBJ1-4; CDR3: CAWRDRGRGALREKLFF; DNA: TGTGCCTGGAGAGACAGGGGGCGAGGAGCCTTACGTGAAAAACTGTTTTTT
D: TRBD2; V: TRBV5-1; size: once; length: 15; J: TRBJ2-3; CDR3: CASSPWTSGGDTQYF; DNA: TGCGCCAGCAGCCCCTGGACTAGCGGGGGAGATACGCAGTATTTT
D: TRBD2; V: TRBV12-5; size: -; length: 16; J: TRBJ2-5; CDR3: CASGLAFFGGGETQYF; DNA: TGTGCTAGTGGTTTGGCCTTCTTTGGGGGGGGAGAGACCCAGTACTTC
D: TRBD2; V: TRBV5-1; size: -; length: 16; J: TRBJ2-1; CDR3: CASSFVAGASYNEQFF; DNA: TGCGCCAGCAGCTTTGTAGCGGGGGCCTCCTACAATGAGCAGTTCTTC
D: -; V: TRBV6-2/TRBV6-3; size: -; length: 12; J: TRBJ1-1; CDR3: CASSDRVGEAFF; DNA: TGTGCCAGCAGTGACCGGGTGGGTGAAGCTTTCTTT
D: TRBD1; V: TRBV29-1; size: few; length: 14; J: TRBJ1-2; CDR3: CSVIKLTGSYGYTF; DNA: TGCAGCGTCATAAAACTGACAGGGAGTTATGGCTACACCTTC
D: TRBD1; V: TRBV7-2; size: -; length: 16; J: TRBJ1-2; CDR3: CASSLDRGQSSYGYTF; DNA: TGTGCCAGCAGCCTAGACAGGGGCCAGTCTAGCTATGGCTACACCTTC